Given below is one TCR beta chain in context. Its antigen remains unidentified. Germline V CDR1 and CDR2: SGHTS, YDEGEE. CDR3 size: 16 residues. The V gene lost 4 bases and the J gene lost 0 bases, with 15 bases spanning the gap. The PCR employed 60 Vbeta primers together with 13 Jbeta primers. The protocol was immunoSEQ multiplex PCR, while the TCRdb copy is restricted to in-frame clones and leaves out a portion. In the table there are around 94,000 clones, roughly 80% of which are singletons. This sample was included in a study of cytomegalovirus exposure and HLA in healthy donors. Across the study: An earlier analysis identified 95 million to 120 million unique TCR beta sequences in about 180 million T cells. Overall study findings and caveats: Donors were assumed by presence/absence analyses to have roughly uniform sequencing depth. One variant, a missense change in DCLRE1C, was linked in a later analysis to TCR beta V- and J-gene trimming.

The rearrangement uses TRBV5-8 and TRBJ2-3; TRBD2 is a possible D gene (7 bases). Sequenced sample: PBMCs. This receptor was obtained from a male donor in good health and CMV-seropositive. The CDR3 loop is CASSPWGGASTDTQYF. The DNA of the CDR3 is TGTGCCAGCAGCCCATGGGGGGGGGCGAGCACAGATACGCAGTATTTT.